Each of the 25 T cell receptor beta chains below was sequenced from the same sample in a study of cytomegalovirus exposure and HLA in healthy donors. The PCR used 60 Vbeta and 13 Jbeta primers. Data came from immunoSEQ multiplex PCR; TCRdb stores just in-frame clones and leaves some out. The table lists roughly 140,000 clones, approximately 80% of them singletons. The sequenced sample was PBMCs. All receptors derive from a woman aged 40 to 55 in good health and CMV-seropositive.

CDR3 amino acids: CASMRRGGTPLHF. The CDR3 region has the DNA TGTGCCAGCATGAGGAGGGGAGGCACACCCCTCCACTTT. This chain uses TRBV28 with TRBJ1-6; maybe TRBD1 (5 bases). This CDR3 is 13 amino acids long. V was pared by 7 bases and J by 11 bases, with 15 bases between. Looked up from germline, CDR1 is MDHEN and CDR2 is SYDVKM.

The chain employs TRBV5-5 and TRBJ1-2; 8 bases agree with TRBD1. CDR3 length: 14 amino acids. Germline V lookup: CDR1 SGHKS, CDR2 YYEKEE (reference sequence). V lost 4 bases and J lost 5; bases outside the gene matches: 7. The CDR3, as DNA: TGTGCCAGCAGCGTTGGACAGGGCGGTTATGGCTACACCTTC. It encodes CASSVGQGGYGYTF.

This clone was picked up a small number of times. The V call is TRBV28, the J call TRBJ1-3; tentatively, D is TRBD1 (5 bases). The CDR3 runs 14 residues. V lost 7 bases, J lost 6 bases, and 16 bases lay in between. Germline CDR1 reads MDHEN; CDR2 reads SYDVKM. The CDR3 bases are TGTGCCAGCACCTCAGGGATTGGAGAAAACACCATATATTTT. It codes for CASTSGIGENTIYF. The full variable domain, rest sourced from reference TRBV28 and TRBJ1-3, is DVKVTQSSRYLVKRTGEKVFLECVQDMDHENMFWYRQDPGLGLRLIYFSYDVKMKEKGDIPEGYSVSREKKERFSLILESASTNQTSMYLCASTSGIGENTIYFGEGSWLTVV.

The V call is TRBV19, the J call TRBJ2-3; D might be TRBD1 (5 bases). Trimming took 6 bases from V and 8 from J, leaving 12 bases between them. This CDR3 is built from 12 residues. CDR1 and CDR2 from the germline V gene are LNHDA and SQIVND (reference sequence). This CDR3 is CASSLAQGTQYF. CDR3 DNA sequence: TGTGCCAGTAGCCTCGCCCAGGGTACGCAGTATTTT.

For the CDR3, the DNA is TGTGCCAGCAGCTTAAGGCGGGCTACTTCCTACGAGCAGTACTTC. Amino acids: CASSLRRATSYEQYF. The chain has TRBV7-2 and TRBJ2-7; perhaps TRBD2 as D (5 bases). The CDR3 covers 15 residues. V was cut by 2 bases and J by 1 base, with 12 bases left in between. Germline V gene data show CDR1 as SGHTA and CDR2 as FQGNSA.

The chain employs TRBV18 and TRBJ2-7; TRBD1 aligns across 7 bases. CDR3 length: 14 amino acids. V lost 3 bases to trimming and J lost 3 bases; unmatched junction nucleotides: 5. Germline CDR1 and CDR2: KGHSH and LQKENI. This chain's CDR3 is CASSPIGQDYEQYF. As DNA, the CDR3 is TGTGCCAGCTCACCTATCGGACAGGACTACGAGCAGTACTTC.

This sequence joins TRBV6-5 and TRBJ1-1; 8 positions agree with TRBD1. Germline V gives CDR1 MNHEY, CDR2 SVGAGI. The CDR3 is 16 amino acids. With 4 bases clipped from V and 0 bases from J, the junction kept 7 bases outside the gene matches. The CDR3 loop reads CASSSRGLGMNTEAFF. CDR3 nucleotide sequence: TGTGCCAGCAGTTCCAGGGGGCTGGGTATGAACACTGAAGCTTTCTTT.

The rearrangement links TRBV27 to TRBJ1-1, with D possibly TRBD1 on 5 matching bases. Trimming pared 8 bases from V and 1 base from J, leaving 20 bases between. The CDR3 contains 16 residues. Germline V gives CDR1 MNHEY, CDR2 SMNVEV (reference sequence). The CDR3 bases are TGTGCCAGCGGTGGGGGGTTAGGGCTTAGGAACACTGAAGCTTTCTTT. Translating gives CASGGGLGLRNTEAFF.

This clone showed up just a few times. This chain connects TRBV10-3 to TRBJ1-5, with TRBD1 matching over 7 bases. J lost 1 base, V lost 7 bases, and 4 bases had no gene match. This CDR3 has 14 amino acids. Germline-derived CDR1 and CDR2 are ENHRY and SYGVKD. The DNA for the CDR3 is TGTGCCATCAAGGCAGGGGGAAGCAATCAGCCCCAGCATTTT. Translating gives CAIKAGGSNQPQHF.

This chain links TRBV2 with TRBJ2-1; D possibly corresponds to TRBD2 (6 bases). Germline V gene lookup returns CDR1 SNHLY and CDR2 FYNNEI. V lost 6 bases and J lost 3, with 15 bases in between. The CDR3 consists of 15 residues. The CDR3 loop is CASRDPSGLYNEQFF. The CDR3, as DNA: TGTGCCAGCAGGGACCCCAGCGGGCTCTACAATGAGCAGTTCTTC.

The CDR3 loop is CASSEGLAGGETQYF. Here the CDR3 DNA reads TGTGCCAGCAGCGAGGGACTAGCGGGGGGCGAGACCCAGTACTTC. V is TRBV7-3 and J is TRBJ2-5; 15 nucleotides line up with TRBD2. This CDR3 is 15 amino acids long. CDR1 and CDR2 from the germline V gene are SGHTA and FQGTGA. V shed 5 bases and J 5 bases; nucleotides not matched to a gene: 3.

CDR3 region: CASSLGQGATEAFF. CDR3 in DNA: TGTGCCAGCAGTTTGGGACAGGGGGCGACTGAAGCTTTCTTT. The genes are TRBV28 and TRBJ1-1; TRBD1 agrees at 12 bases. The CDR3 length is 14 residues. V shed 3 bases and J 5 bases; nucleotides not matched to a gene: 1. Germline CDR1 and CDR2: MDHEN and SYDVKM.

V is TRBV9 and J is TRBJ1-1; the D gene is possibly TRBD1 (5 bases). V lost 10 bases, J lost 4 bases, and 23 bases lay in between. CDR1 and CDR2 from the germline V gene are SGDLS and YYNGEE. The CDR3 loop spans 15 amino acids. For the CDR3, the DNA is TGTGCCTCCTCCCAGACGGGGGGGGTAGTCACTGAAGCTTTCTTT. This translates into CASSQTGGVVTEAFF.

The chain recombines TRBV27 with TRBJ2-2; 8 nucleotides line up with TRBD1. CDR3 size: 17 residues. The V segment lost 1 base and the J segment 3 bases; nucleotides outside the gene matches: 7. Germline values: CDR1 MNHEY, CDR2 SMNVEV (reference sequence). This CDR3 is CASSLYSQGAYTGELFF. The CDR3 bases are TGTGCCAGCAGTTTATATAGTCAGGGGGCTTACACCGGGGAGCTGTTTTTT.

The chain couples TRBV4-3 to TRBJ2-2, with 7 bases lining up with TRBD1. This CDR3 comprises 15 residues. V shed 1 base and J 1 base; nucleotides not matched to a gene: 0. CDR1 is LGHNA, CDR2 YSLEER, per germline. Here the CDR3 reads CASSQGTGNTGELFF. The CDR3, as DNA: TGCGCCAGCAGCCAAGGGACAGGGAACACCGGGGAGCTGTTTTTT.

The chain combines TRBV28 with TRBJ2-7, with D tentatively TRBD1 (6 bases). CDR1 and CDR2 (germline): MDHEN, SYDVKM. The CDR3 is 13 amino acids. With 6 bases removed from V and 2 bases from J, the gap between germline ends came to 11 bases. CDR3 nucleotides: TGTGCCAGCAGCCATCCAGGGGCCTACGAGCAGTACTTC. Its protein product is CASSHPGAYEQYF.

This rearrangement joins TRBV5-8 to TRBJ1-5, with D possibly TRBD1 on 6 matching bases. This CDR3 comprises 19 residues. Trimming took off 0 bases at V and 0 bases at J, with 19 bases between the two ends. Germline V lookup: CDR1 SGHTS, CDR2 YDEGEE. As DNA, the CDR3 is TGTGCCAGCAGCTTGGAGGTTAGGCCGGGACACCATAGCAATCAGCCCCAGCATTTT. This sequence encodes CASSLEVRPGHHSNQPQHF.

V usage is TRBV6-6 and J usage is TRBJ2-2; D not resolved. Per the germline V gene, CDR1 is MNHNY and CDR2 is SVGAGI (reference sequence). Trimming removed 10 bases at V and 0 bases at J, with 9 bases between. CDR3 size: 13 residues. Here the CDR3 reads CATRRANTGELFF. Here the CDR3 DNA reads TGTGCCACCCGCCGGGCGAACACCGGGGAGCTGTTTTTT.

This clone appeared many times. This sequence joins TRBV5-8 and TRBJ2-6; D is possibly TRBD2 (5 bases). Trimming shortened V by 5 bases and J by 1 base, and 10 bases separated the two germline ends. This CDR3 has 15 amino acids. Germline CDR1 and CDR2: SGHTS and YDEGEE. CDR3 coding DNA: TGTGCCAGCAGGAAGGACTTGTCTGGGGCCAACGTCCTGACTTTC. Its translation is CASRKDLSGANVLTF.

A single count supports this clone. CDR3 residues: CASSRTGLASYNEQFF. The CDR3 DNA sequence: TGTGCCAGCAGCCGGACAGGCCTGGCCTCCTACAATGAGCAGTTCTTC. V and J are TRBV5-5 and TRBJ2-1, with TRBD1 identical over 7 bases. The trim removed 4 bases at V and 0 bases at J, leaving 7 bases unmatched. CDR1 and CDR2 from the germline V gene are SGHKS and YYEKEE (reference sequence). The CDR3 sequence is 16 residues long.

The chain has TRBV19 and TRBJ2-1; D gene unclear. This CDR3 has 15 amino acids. Trimming stripped 6 bases from V and 0 bases from J, with 12 bases between. From germline, CDR1 is LNHDA and CDR2 SQIVND (reference sequence). CDR3 nucleotides: TGTGCCAGTAGACTTGACCGGAGCTCCTACAATGAGCAGTTCTTC. The encoded protein is CASRLDRSSYNEQFF. Full variable domain (remainder filled in from reference TRBV19 and TRBJ2-1): DGGITQSPKYLFRKEGQNVTLSCEQNLNHDAMYWYRQDPGQGLRLIYYSQIVNDFQKGDIAEGYSVSREKKESFPLTVTSAQKNPTAFYLCASRLDRSSYNEQFFGPGTRLTVL.

This clone was seen a few times. The rearrangement links TRBV28 to TRBJ1-6; 7 nucleotides align to TRBD1. Germline trimming cut 6 bases from V and 10 bases from J; bases unmatched to any gene: 9. The germline gives CDR1 MDHEN, CDR2 SYDVKM. This CDR3 contains 14 residues. The CDR3 DNA follows: TGTGCCAGCAGCCCCGACAGGGTAGGGTCACCCCTCCACTTT. Its protein product is CASSPDRVGSPLHF. The full variable domain, with the rest looked up from reference TRBV28 and TRBJ1-6, is DVKVTQSSRYLVKRTGEKVFLECVQDMDHENMFWYRQDPGLGLRLIYFSYDVKMKEKGDIPEGYSVSREKKERFSLILESASTNQTSMYLCASSPDRVGSPLHFGNGTRLTVT.

The gene calls are TRBV6-1 and TRBJ2-2; D not certain. V was trimmed by 5 bases and J by 3 bases, leaving 13 bases between them. There are 15 residues in the CDR3. From germline, CDR1 is MNHNS and CDR2 SASEGT. DNA of the CDR3: TGTGCCAGCAGTCCCTACCGAGTCTACACCGGGGAGCTGTTTTTT. Its translation: CASSPYRVYTGELFF.

J is TRBJ1-2 and V is TRBV25-1; TRBD1 might be the D (5 bases). V was trimmed by 2 bases and J by 3 bases, leaving 10 bases between them. Germline loops: CDR1 MGHDK, CDR2 SYGVNS. The CDR3 spans 14 residues. This chain's CDR3 is CASSERGAYYGYTF. The DNA for the CDR3 is TGTGCCAGCAGTGAAAGGGGCGCGTACTATGGCTACACCTTC.

The CDR3 spells CSPRINNEQFF. CDR3 DNA sequence: TGCAGCCCCAGGATAAACAATGAGCAGTTCTTC. The V gene is TRBV29-1, the J gene TRBJ2-1; D is ambiguous. This CDR3 region has 11 residues. The germline CDR1 and CDR2 sequences are SQVTM and ANQGSEA. V dropped 8 bases and J dropped 5 bases, with 10 bases sitting between them.